This T cell receptor beta chain was sequenced during a study of cytomegalovirus exposure and HLA in healthy donors. Study-wide results and caveats: CMV serostatus was the sole immune exposure information available. Several of the most significant clusters were apparently associated with common viral pathogens in a later analysis. The study labeled 164 TCR beta chains cytomegalovirus-associated.

Germline V gives CDR1 DFQATT, CDR2 SNEGSKA (reference sequence). V shed 5 bases and J shed 10 bases, with 14 bases lying between them. The length of the CDR3 is 11 residues. PCR employed 60 Vbeta and 13 Jbeta primers. Sequencing was performed with immunoSEQ multiplex PCR; in TCRdb, only in-frame clones are kept and a portion is missing. Seen here are approximately 200,000 clones, 70% to 85% observed once, and the top ten hold approximately 0.22%. To note about this clone: Its antigen remains unknown.

The receptor comes from a girl aged 2 to 10 in good health and CMV-seronegative. Sequences were obtained from PBMCs. The V gene is TRBV20-1, the J gene TRBJ1-1, with D uncertain. The CDR3: CSALQTRGAFF. The CDR3 region has the DNA TGCAGTGCTCTCCAGACTCGTGGAGCTTTCTTT.